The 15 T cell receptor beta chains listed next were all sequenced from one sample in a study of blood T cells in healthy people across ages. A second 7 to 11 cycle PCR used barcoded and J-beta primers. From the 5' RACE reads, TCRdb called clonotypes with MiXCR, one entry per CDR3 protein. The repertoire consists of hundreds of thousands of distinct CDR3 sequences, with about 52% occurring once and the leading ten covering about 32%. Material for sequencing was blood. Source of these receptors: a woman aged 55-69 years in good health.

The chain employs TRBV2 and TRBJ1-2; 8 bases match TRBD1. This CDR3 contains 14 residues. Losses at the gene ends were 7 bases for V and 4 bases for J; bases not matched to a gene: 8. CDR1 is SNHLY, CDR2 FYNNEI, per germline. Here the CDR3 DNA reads TGTGCCAGCACCGGACAGGGTTTGAGCTATGGCTACACCTTC. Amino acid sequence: CASTGQGLSYGYTF.

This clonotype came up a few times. CDR3 DNA: TGCAGCGTTGACTTTAGGGACGAGCAGTACTTC. Protein sequence: CSVDFRDEQYF. V gene TRBV29-1 combines with J gene TRBJ2-7; the D is unclear. The germline V gene encodes CDR1 SQVTM and CDR2 ANQGSEA. There are 11 residues in the CDR3. Trimming removed 3 bases at V and 5 bases at J, with 8 bases between.

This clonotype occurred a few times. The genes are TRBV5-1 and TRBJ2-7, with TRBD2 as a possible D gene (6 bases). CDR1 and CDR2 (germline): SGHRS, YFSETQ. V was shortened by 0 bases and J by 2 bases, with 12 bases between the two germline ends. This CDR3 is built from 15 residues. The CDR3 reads CASSLAIGGAYEQYF. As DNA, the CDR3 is TGCGCCAGCAGCTTGGCGATCGGCGGGGCCTACGAGCAGTACTTC.

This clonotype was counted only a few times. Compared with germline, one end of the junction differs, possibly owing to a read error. The CDR3 loop reads CASRGFGAGKQPQHF. The DNA of the CDR3 is TGTGCCAGCAGAGGTTTTGGGGCCGGCAAGCAGCCCCAGCATTTT. The rearrangement joins TRBV6-1 to TRBJ1-5; the D gene is possibly TRBD1 (5 bases). The CDR3 length is 15 residues. The germline gives CDR1 MNHNS, CDR2 SASEGT.

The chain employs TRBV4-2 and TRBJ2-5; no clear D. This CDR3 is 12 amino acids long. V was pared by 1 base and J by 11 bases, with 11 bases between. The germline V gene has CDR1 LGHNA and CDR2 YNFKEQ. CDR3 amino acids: CASSQGVNEQYF. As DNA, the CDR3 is TGTGCCAGCAGCCAAGGGGTCAATGAGCAGTACTTC.

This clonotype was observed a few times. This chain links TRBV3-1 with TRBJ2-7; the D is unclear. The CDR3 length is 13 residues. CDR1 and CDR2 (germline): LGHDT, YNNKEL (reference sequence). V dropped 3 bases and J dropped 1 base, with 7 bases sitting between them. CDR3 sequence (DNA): TGTGCCAGCAGCCAGACCCGATCCTACGAGCAGTACTTC. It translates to CASSQTRSYEQYF.

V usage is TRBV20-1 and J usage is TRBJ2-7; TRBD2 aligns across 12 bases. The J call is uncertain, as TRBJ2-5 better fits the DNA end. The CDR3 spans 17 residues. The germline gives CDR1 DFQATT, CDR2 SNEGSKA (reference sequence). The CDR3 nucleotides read TGCAGTGCTAGAGATCCCCTAGCGGGAGGGGAGTGGGTGACCCAGTACTTC. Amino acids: CSARDPLAGGEWVTQYF.

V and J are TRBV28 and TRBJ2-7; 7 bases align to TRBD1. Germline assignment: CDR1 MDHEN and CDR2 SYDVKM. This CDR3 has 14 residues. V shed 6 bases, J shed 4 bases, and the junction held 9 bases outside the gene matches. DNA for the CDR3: TGTGCCAGCAGATTTAGGGGGCTGCAGTACGAGCAGTACTTC. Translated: CASRFRGLQYEQYF.

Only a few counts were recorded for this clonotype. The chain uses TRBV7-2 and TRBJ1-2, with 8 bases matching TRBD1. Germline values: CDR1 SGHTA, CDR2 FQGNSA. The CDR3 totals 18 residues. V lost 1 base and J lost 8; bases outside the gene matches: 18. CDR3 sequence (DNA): TGTGCCAGCAGCTTAGAGGGCGGGACAGGTGTCCCCCGTGGCGGCTACACCTTC. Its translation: CASSLEGGTGVPRGGYTF.

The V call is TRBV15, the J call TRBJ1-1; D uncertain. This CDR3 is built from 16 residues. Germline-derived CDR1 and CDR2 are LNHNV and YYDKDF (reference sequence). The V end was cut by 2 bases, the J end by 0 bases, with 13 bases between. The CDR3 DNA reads TGTGCCACCAGCAGACCCAGGTACAAGATGAACACTGAAGCTTTCTTT. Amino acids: CATSRPRYKMNTEAFF.

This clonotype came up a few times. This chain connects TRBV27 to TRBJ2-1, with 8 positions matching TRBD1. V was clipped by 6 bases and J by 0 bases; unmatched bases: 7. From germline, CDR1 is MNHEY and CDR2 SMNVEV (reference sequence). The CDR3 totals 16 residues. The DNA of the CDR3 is TGTGCCAGCAGGTTACAAGGGACAGGCTCCTACAATGAGCAGTTCTTC. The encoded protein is CASRLQGTGSYNEQFF.

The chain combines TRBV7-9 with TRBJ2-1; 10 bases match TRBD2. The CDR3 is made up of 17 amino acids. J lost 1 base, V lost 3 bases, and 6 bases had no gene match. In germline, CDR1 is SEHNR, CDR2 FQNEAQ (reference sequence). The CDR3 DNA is TGTGCCAGCAGCTTCACGCTAGCGGGAGCATCCTACAATGAGCAGTTCTTC. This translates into CASSFTLAGASYNEQFF.

CDR3 region: CSVDGTALRETQYF. CDR3 sequence (DNA): TGCAGCGTTGACGGTACTGCCCTGAGGGAGACCCAGTACTTC. The chain has TRBV29-1 and TRBJ2-5; D call uncertain. CDR1 and CDR2 (germline): SQVTM, ANQGSEA. The CDR3 contains 14 residues. V was shortened by 3 bases and J by 5 bases, with 16 bases between the two germline ends.

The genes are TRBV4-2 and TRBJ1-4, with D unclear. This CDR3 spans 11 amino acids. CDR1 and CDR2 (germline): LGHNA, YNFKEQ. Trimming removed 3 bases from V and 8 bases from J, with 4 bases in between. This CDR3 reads CASSHGEKLFF. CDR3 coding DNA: TGTGCCAGCAGCCATGGAGAAAAACTGTTTTTT.

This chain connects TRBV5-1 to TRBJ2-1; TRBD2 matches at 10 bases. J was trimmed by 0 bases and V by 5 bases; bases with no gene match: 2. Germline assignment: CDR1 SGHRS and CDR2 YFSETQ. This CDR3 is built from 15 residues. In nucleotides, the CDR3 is TGCGCCAGCAGGGTAGCGGGAGGCTCCTACAATGAGCAGTTCTTC. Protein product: CASRVAGGSYNEQFF.